The 10 T cell receptor beta chains in this list originate from one sample, sequenced in a study of CD8 T cells in ankylosing spondylitis (dated 2017 in TCRdb). Overall study results and their limits: Blood from ankylosing spondylitis patients appeared to be characterized by a TCR beta motif composed of several highly homologous amino acid variants.

The antigens these receptors bind are not known. The method was 5' RACE. Sequencing used an Illumina HiSeq 2500. TCRdb trimmed the raw reads at Q25, called clones with MiXCR and kept productive beta chains. CDR3 protein sequences are deduplicated, and each keeps its most common genes and DNA. The sample profile shows under 250,000 distinct CDR3 sequences; just under 7.5% of them were found once. The ten biggest clones cover about 14% of the sample. Sequences were obtained from blood, either unsorted or a sorted T cell fraction (not recorded which). These receptors came from a male donor with ankylosing spondylitis.

This clonotype was found many times. V usage is TRBV6-5 and J usage is TRBJ1-2; no definite D call. CDR3 length: 16 amino acids. CDR1 and CDR2 (germline): MNHEY, SVGAGI. Between the trimmed V and J ends, which lost 0 bases and 4 bases, there was a span of 15 bases. The CDR3 spells CASSYSVGESSYGYTF. CDR3 in DNA: TGTGCCAGCAGTTACTCGGTTGGGGAGAGCTCCTATGGCTACACCTTC.

This clonotype was seen repeatedly, ten times or more. The chain recombines TRBV28 with TRBJ1-2; 8 bases are a match to TRBD1. In germline, CDR1 is MDHEN, CDR2 SYDVKM. The CDR3 is 17 residues long. The V segment lost 1 base and the J segment 2 bases; nucleotides outside the gene matches: 9. The CDR3 loop is CASSLLDRAQPNYGYTF. CDR3 bases: TGTGCCAGCAGTTTATTGGACAGGGCGCAGCCGAACTATGGCTACACCTTC.

This clonotype was found a few times. This rearrangement joins TRBV4-3 to TRBJ2-7, with a possible D match to TRBD2 (6 bases). Germline V CDR1 and CDR2: LGHNA, YSLEER. Trimming shortened V by 1 base and J by 0 bases, and 16 bases separated the two germline ends. The CDR3 covers 17 residues. The CDR3 spells CASSQGAGTESSYEQYF. As DNA, the CDR3 is TGCGCCAGCAGCCAAGGGGCGGGGACCGAAAGCTCCTACGAGCAGTACTTC.

This chain connects TRBV5-5 to TRBJ1-2; 10 nucleotides align to TRBD1. Germline assignment: CDR1 SGHKS and CDR2 YYEKEE (reference sequence). This CDR3 spans 15 amino acids. Trimming at V came to 0 bases and at J to 2 bases, leaving 1 base not matched to a gene. The CDR3 protein is CASSLAGQGNYGYTF. The CDR3 nucleotides are TGTGCCAGCAGCTTGGCGGGACAGGGGAACTATGGCTACACCTTC.

The chain links TRBV11-2 to TRBJ2-7, with a possible D match to TRBD1 (5 bases). V lost 4 bases, J lost 5 bases, and 12 bases lay in between. The germline gives CDR1 SGHAT, CDR2 FQNNGV. The CDR3 spans 13 residues. For the CDR3, the DNA is TGTGCCAGCAGCTCACAGGTCGTCCACGAGCAGTACTTC. Protein: CASSSQVVHEQYF.

This clonotype was picked up a small number of times. This rearrangement joins TRBV11-3 to TRBJ2-2; 14 bases agree with TRBD2. J gave up 5 bases and V 1 base, and 9 bases lay outside the gene matches. The CDR3 is 19 amino acids. Germline loops: CDR1 SGHNT, CDR2 YENEEA. DNA for the CDR3: TGTGCCAGCAGCTTAGTGCCCCCCGGGACTAGCGGGAGTACCGGGGAGCTGTTTTTT. Its translation is CASSLVPPGTSGSTGELFF. The full variable domain, rest sourced from reference TRBV11-3 and TRBJ2-2, is EAGVVQSPRYKIIEKKQPVAFWCNPISGHNTLYWYLQNLGQGPELLIRYENEEAVDDSQLPKDRFSAERLKGVDSTLKIQPAELGDSAVYLCASSLVPPGTSGSTGELFFGEGSRLTVL.

This clonotype was seen at least ten times. The chain has TRBV4-3 and TRBJ2-7; D is unresolved. The germline gives CDR1 LGHNA, CDR2 YSLEER. Trimming removed 0 bases from V and 2 bases from J, with 11 bases in between. This CDR3 comprises 15 residues. This CDR3 reads CASSQDRGSTYEQYF. For the CDR3, the DNA is TGCGCCAGCAGCCAAGATAGAGGCAGTACCTACGAGCAGTACTTC.

In this sample, this clonotype turned up a few times. The chain is built from TRBV7-9 and TRBJ1-6; TRBD1 might be the D (5 bases). V lost 6 bases and J 4 bases, leaving 19 bases between the germline ends. The germline V gene encodes CDR1 SEHNR and CDR2 FQNEAQ (reference sequence). This CDR3 region has 17 residues. CDR3 bases: TGTGCCAGCAGTTCGGGGGGGGTCGCATTTTATAATTCACCCCTCCACTTT. Its protein is CASSSGGVAFYNSPLHF.

This clonotype was found a few times. This chain uses TRBV6-5 with TRBJ1-2; 11 bases are shared with TRBD1. The CDR3 is made up of 15 amino acids. Unmatched junction bases numbered 5, after V lost 0 bases and J lost 8 bases. Germline values: CDR1 MNHEY, CDR2 SVGAGI. CDR3 sequence (DNA): TGTGCCAGCAGTTACTCCGAAGGACAGGGGGCCGGCTACACCTTC. Its protein product is CASSYSEGQGAGYTF.

This clonotype has at least ten counts. The chain uses TRBV9 and TRBJ2-2, with no clear D. V shed 8 bases and J shed 1 base, with 12 bases lying between them. CDR3 length: 14 residues. Looked up from germline, CDR1 is SGDLS and CDR2 is YYNGEE. The CDR3 DNA follows: TGTGCCAGTAACTTCGAAGGGAACACCGGGGAGCTGTTTTTT. Its protein product is CASNFEGNTGELFF.